A selection of T cell receptor beta chains follows, all from one sample in a study of Ad26.COV2.S vaccination and SARS-CoV-2 variants. Profiling relied on immunoSEQ multiplex PCR, and the TCRdb table lists in-frame clones only, not all of them. The data hold about 330,000 clones, with approximately 87% observed a single time. The sample in question was peripheral blood, obtained in a trial of Ad26.COV2.S vaccine versus placebo. Receptors originate from a person aged 18 to 59 who received the Ad26.COV2.S COVID-19 vaccine or a placebo. CDR3s include the opening cysteine and the closing phenylalanine or tryptophan. The D gene is left open where the match is weak. For some rows the clone size is stated as once, few or many, or as a class when expanded; others skip it.

V	D	J	size	DNA	CDR3
TRBV6-5	.	TRBJ2-5	.	TGTGCCAGCAGTTACACAGGGGAGACCCAGTACTTC	CASSYTGETQYF
TRBV19	TRBD2	TRBJ2-7	few	TGTGCCAGTAGTACGAGCGGGGGAGACTACGAGCAGTACTTC	CASSTSGGDYEQYF
TRBV2	TRBD1	TRBJ2-1	.	TGTGCCAGCAGTTGGGACAGGGGGAATTTCGAGCAGTTCTTC	CASSWDRGNFEQFF
TRBV4-1	.	TRBJ2-7	.	TGCGCCAGCAGCCAAGCGCAGGGGGGCAACCTCAGTCCATACGAGCAGTACTTC	CASSQAQGGNLSPYEQYF
TRBV11-2	.	TRBJ1-1	few	TGTGCCAGCATCTCATCGGCGACTTACACTGAAGCTTTCTTT	CASISSATYTEAFF
TRBV28	TRBD1	TRBJ2-1	.	TGTGCCAGCATCGAGCAGGGGGTCGGATCGGGCAATGAGCAGTTCTTC	CASIEQGVGSGNEQFF
TRBV6-1	TRBD1	TRBJ1-3	.	TGTGCCAGCAGTGTAATCGGGACAGGGACAGGAAACACCATATATTTT	CASSVIGTGTGNTIYF
TRBV6-5	TRBD2	TRBJ2-3	.	TGTGCCAGCAGTTACTCGATACTAGCGAAGGCAGATACGCAGTATTTT	CASSYSILAKADTQYF
TRBV19	.	TRBJ1-2	few	TGTGCCAGTAAGGAGGGCGGAGGCTATGGCTACACCTTC	CASKEGGGYGYTF
TRBV5-1	TRBD2	TRBJ2-4	.	TGCGCCAGCAGCTTGGCCGGGACTAGGGGAGACATTCAGTACTTC	CASSLAGTRGDIQYF
TRBV6-2/TRBV6-3	TRBD1	TRBJ2-7	.	TGTGCCAGCAGTTACTCGAGTGCTGACAGGGGGACATACGAGCAGTACTTC	CASSYSSADRGTYEQYF
TRBV7-9	.	TRBJ1-1	.	TGTGCCAGCAGCTTGGGCGGGGGTCCCGTTGAAGCTTTCTTT	CASSLGGGPVEAFF
TRBV7-6	.	TRBJ2-2	.	TGTGCCAGCAGCTCAGAGTTGAACACCGGGGAGCTGTTTTTT	CASSSELNTGELFF
TRBV7-9	.	TRBJ2-1	.	TGTGCCAGCAGCTCCCCTGAGGGGACCCGTGTCTATGAGCAGTTCTTC	CASSSPEGTRVYEQFF
TRBV10-1	TRBD2	TRBJ2-1	.	TGCGCCAGCAGGAGGACTAGTCCCGAGAATAGGGGGCAGTTCTTC	CASRRTSPENRGQFF
TRBV2	TRBD2	TRBJ2-5	.	TGTGCCAGCAGTGAACGGCTAGCGGTACAAGAGACCCAGTACTTC	CASSERLAVQETQYF
TRBV7-9	.	TRBJ1-6	.	TGTGCCAGCAGCTTATATGGGGAACCCCTCCACTTT	CASSLYGEPLHF
TRBV30	.	TRBJ1-1	.	TGTGCCTGGAAGGGATGGAGGGAAGCTTTCTTT	CAWKGWREAFF
TRBV5-6	TRBD2	TRBJ2-5	.	TGTGCCAGCAGCTTGTATTTTCGGGGAGGGGAGACCCAGTACTTC	CASSLYFRGGETQYF
TRBV6-5	.	TRBJ1-2	.	TGTGCCAGCACCGCGACTCGGACTCACTATGGCTACACCTTC	CASTATRTHYGYTF
TRBV29-1	.	TRBJ2-3	.	TGCAGCGAAGGGGACCCTCGGAATACGCAGTATTTT	CSEGDPRNTQYF
TRBV10-1	TRBD1	TRBJ2-1	.	TGCGCCAGCAGTGATGGACAGGACTTCAATGAGCAGTTCTTC	CASSDGQDFNEQFF
TRBV6-2/TRBV6-3	TRBD1	TRBJ1-2	.	TGTGCCAGCAGCCGTGACAGGGCAGGCTATGGCTACACCTTC	CASSRDRAGYGYTF
TRBV19	TRBD2	TRBJ2-7	few	TGTGCCAGTAGAATTGCCGGACTAGGCGGCTACGAGCAGTACTTC	CASRIAGLGGYEQYF
TRBV6-4	TRBD2	TRBJ2-1	.	TGTGCCAGCAGTGACGGGGGAGGGATAAATGAGCAGTTCTTC	CASSDGGGINEQFF
TRBV9	.	TRBJ2-6	.	TGTGCCAGCAGCCTCGACTACTCTGGGGCCAACGTCCTGACTTTC	CASSLDYSGANVLTF
TRBV7-9	.	TRBJ1-2	once	TGTGCCAGCAGCTCAGGGTACCGGATCTATGGCTACACCTTC	CASSSGYRIYGYTF
TRBV6-5	.	TRBJ1-1	once	TGTGCCAGCAGTTACGGGAAGAACACTGAAGCTTTCTTT	CASSYGKNTEAFF
TRBV12-5	.	TRBJ1-6	.	TGTGCTAGTGGTGTGAACGCCAGAGTCGGAAATTCACCCCTCCACTTT	CASGVNARVGNSPLHF
TRBV18	.	TRBJ2-1	.	TGTGCCAGCTCACCCAGGGGTGGTGAGCAGTTCTTC	CASSPRGGEQFF
TRBV5-6	.	TRBJ2-1	.	TGTGCCAGCAGCCCCAGTCAGATTTACAATGAGCAGTTCTTC	CASSPSQIYNEQFF
TRBV6-5	.	TRBJ1-1	.	TGTGCCAGCAGGGTAGACGGAAGGAACACTGAAGCTTTCTTT	CASRVDGRNTEAFF
TRBV5-4	.	TRBJ2-1	.	TGTGCCAGCAGCTCAGACTCGCTCAGTCCGTGGGAGCAGTTCTTC	CASSSDSLSPWEQFF
TRBV9	.	TRBJ1-4	.	TGTGCCAGCAGCGTACAGGGGTTTAATGAAAAACTGTTTTTT	CASSVQGFNEKLFF
TRBV19	.	TRBJ1-5	.	TGTGCCAGTAGTATTTGGAGTCAGCCCCAGCATTTT	CASSIWSQPQHF
TRBV15	TRBD1	TRBJ2-7	few	TGTGCCACCAGCAGAGGGGGACAGTTCCCGTACGAGCAGTACTTC	CATSRGGQFPYEQYF
TRBV5-1	TRBD2	TRBJ2-1	few	TGCGCCAGCAGGTCACTAGCGGGAGATTGGAATGAGCAGTTCTTC	CASRSLAGDWNEQFF
TRBV9	.	TRBJ1-2	.	TGTGCCAGCAGCGTAGGCGCCGGGACAAGTAGCTATGGCTACACCTTC	CASSVGAGTSSYGYTF
TRBV18	.	TRBJ2-3	.	TGTGCCAGCTCACCACCGTCCCTAGCAGATACGCAGTATTTT	CASSPPSLADTQYF
TRBV6-5	.	TRBJ2-3	.	TGTGCCAGCAATCGGCCGGGAACAGATACGCAGTATTTT	CASNRPGTDTQYF
TRBV5-1	.	TRBJ1-1	.	TGCGCCAGCAGGGAAGGAAGAGAAGCTTTCTTT	CASREGREAFF
TRBV7-3	.	TRBJ2-2	once	TGTGCCAGCAGCTTAGGGTTGGGGGAGAACACCGGGGAGCTGTTTTTT	CASSLGLGENTGELFF
TRBV4-3	.	TRBJ2-1	.	TGCGCCAGCAGCCAAGTAATAGGACCCCGTCGCCATGAGCAGTTCTTC	CASSQVIGPRRHEQFF
TRBV21-1	.	TRBJ2-7	.	TGTGCCAGCAGAGTAGACAGGGGACCCGCCTACGAGCAGTACTTC	CASRVDRGPAYEQYF
TRBV9	TRBD2	TRBJ2-3	.	TGTGCCAGCAGCGTAGCGGGACTAGCGGGAGGTGGGGCCACAGATACGCAGTATTTT	CASSVAGLAGGGATDTQYF
TRBV6-6	.	TRBJ1-6	few	TGTGCCAGCAGTTACAAGGGTGTGGGCTCACCCCTCCACTTT	CASSYKGVGSPLHF
TRBV27	.	TRBJ1-2	.	TGTGCCAGCAGACATACGGGTGTGGGGGACTCCTATGGCTACACCTTC	CASRHTGVGDSYGYTF
TRBV5-8	TRBD1	TRBJ1-2	.	TGTGCCAGCAGCTCGGGACAGGGGAGGTCTTCTAACTATGGCTACACCTTC	CASSSGQGRSSNYGYTF
TRBV7-3	TRBD2	TRBJ2-1	.	TGTGCCAGCAGCTTAAAGGCCTCGTGGCTAGCGGGAGGCAATGAGCAGTTCTTC	CASSLKASWLAGGNEQFF